Sequencing of this TCR beta chain was carried out in a study of T cells in Graves' hyperthyroidism and ophthalmopathy. Turning to the study itself: Pretreatment peripheral blood was obtained at initial diagnosis.

Ophthalmopathy cases scored 3 or more on the Clinical Activity Score and 4 or more on NOSPECS grade, with duration below 3 months. This clonotype was counted ten times or more. The antigen remains undetermined. This CDR3 has 12 residues. Trimming removed 5 bases from V and 0 bases from J, with 6 bases in between. Germline V gene sequence: CDR1 SQVTM, CDR2 ANQGSEA. Study results and caveats: Peripheral blood also featured most of the thyroid clonotypes expanded above 0.001.

TCR beta CDR3 sequences were amplified from RNA transcripts. HTBI primers were used for first-round RT-PCR of the TCR CDR3. TCRdb ran MiXCR on the multiplex PCR reads and lists one entry per CDR3 protein. The sample includes 600,000 to 700,000 distinct CDR3 sequences, roughly 15% of them seen just once. This receptor was taken from a woman in her 40s with Graves' ophthalmopathy. The chain has TRBV29-1 and TRBJ2-3; D not certain. What was sequenced was blood. The chain's CDR3 is CSVFDSTDTQYF. CDR3 bases: TGCAGCGTTTTTGACAGCACAGATACGCAGTATTTT.